The rows below give T cell receptor beta chains drawn from one sample of a study of STAT3 mutations in large granular lymphocyte leukemia. The data were produced by immunoSEQ multiplex PCR, yet TCRdb's version contains in-frame clones alone and is incomplete. The sample holds approximately 22,000 clones, 94% seen once. Sequenced: peripheral blood mononuclear cells. The receptors derive from a man in his forties or fifties with T-cell large granular lymphocyte leukemia. Some clones in this sample may be carry-over from other donors' samples. The conserved cysteine and the conserved F or W are not part of the CDR3 here. D genes are given only for firm matches.

v_gene	d_gene	CDR3aa
TRBV30	-	AWSPGDRSSYEQY
TRBV10-3	-	AISESMGGYTEAF
TRBV7-2	TRBD2	ASSYSGVYEQY
TRBV10-1	-	ASSEMTVSEQY
TRBV11-2	-	ASSTRRSSYNEQF
TRBV29-1	-	SVVQSNYGYT
TRBV9	TRBD1	ASSLRPGQGAEQY
TRBV7-9	TRBD1	ASSWDRNHEQY
TRBV7-9	-	ANSGVFSGNTIY
TRBV20-1	-	SASRDEAF
TRBV6-5	-	ASRQWSNQPQH